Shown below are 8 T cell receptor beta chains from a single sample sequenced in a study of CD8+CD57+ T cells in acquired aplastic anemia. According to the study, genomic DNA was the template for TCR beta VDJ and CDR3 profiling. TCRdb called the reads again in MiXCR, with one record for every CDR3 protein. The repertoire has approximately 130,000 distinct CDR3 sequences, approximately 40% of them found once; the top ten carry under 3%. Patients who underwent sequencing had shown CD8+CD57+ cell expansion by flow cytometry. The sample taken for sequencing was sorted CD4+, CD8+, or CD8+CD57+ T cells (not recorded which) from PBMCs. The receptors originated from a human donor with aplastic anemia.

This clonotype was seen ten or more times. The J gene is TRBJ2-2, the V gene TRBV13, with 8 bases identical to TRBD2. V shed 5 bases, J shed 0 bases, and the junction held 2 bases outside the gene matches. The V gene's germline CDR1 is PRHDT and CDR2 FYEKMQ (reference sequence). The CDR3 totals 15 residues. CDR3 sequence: CASSLGLANTGELFF. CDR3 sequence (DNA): TGTGCCAGCAGCCTGGGACTAGCGAACACCGGGGAGCTGTTTTTT.

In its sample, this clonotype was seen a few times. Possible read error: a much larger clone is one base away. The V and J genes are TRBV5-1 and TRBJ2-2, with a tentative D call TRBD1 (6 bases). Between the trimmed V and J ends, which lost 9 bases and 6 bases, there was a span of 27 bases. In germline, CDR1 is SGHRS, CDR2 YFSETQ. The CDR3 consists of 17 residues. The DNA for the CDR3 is TGCGCCACCTCAGGATCTATGTCAGGGGTTAGCTCCGGGGAGCTGTTTTTT. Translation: CATSGSMSGVSSGELFF.

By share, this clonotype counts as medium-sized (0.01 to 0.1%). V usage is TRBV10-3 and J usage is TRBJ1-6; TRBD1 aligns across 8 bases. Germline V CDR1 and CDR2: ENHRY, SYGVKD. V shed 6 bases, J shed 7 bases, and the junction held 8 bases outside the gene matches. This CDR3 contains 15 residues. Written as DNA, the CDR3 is TGTGCCATCAGGGAGGGACAGGAGAGGAATTCACCCCTCCACTTT. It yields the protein CAIREGQERNSPLHF.

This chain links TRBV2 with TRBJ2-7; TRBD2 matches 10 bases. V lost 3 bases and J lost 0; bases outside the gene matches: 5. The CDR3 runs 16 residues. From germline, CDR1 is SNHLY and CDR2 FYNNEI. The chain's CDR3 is CASSELGLASSYEQYV. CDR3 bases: TGTGCCAGCAGTGAGCTGGGACTAGCGAGCTCCTACGAGCAGTACGTC.

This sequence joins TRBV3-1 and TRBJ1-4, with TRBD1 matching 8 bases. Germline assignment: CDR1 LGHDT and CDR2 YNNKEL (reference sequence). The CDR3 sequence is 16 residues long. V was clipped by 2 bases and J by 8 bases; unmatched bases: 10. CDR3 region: CASSQPRTGRSEKLFF. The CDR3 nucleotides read TGTGCCAGCAGCCAACCACGGACAGGGAGAAGCGAAAAACTGTTTTTT.

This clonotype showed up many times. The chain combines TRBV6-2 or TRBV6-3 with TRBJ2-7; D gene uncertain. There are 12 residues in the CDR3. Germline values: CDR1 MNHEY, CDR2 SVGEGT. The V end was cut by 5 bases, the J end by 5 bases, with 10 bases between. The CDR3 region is CASSRESHEQYF. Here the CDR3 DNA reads TGTGCCAGCAGTCGAGAATCTCACGAGCAGTACTTC.

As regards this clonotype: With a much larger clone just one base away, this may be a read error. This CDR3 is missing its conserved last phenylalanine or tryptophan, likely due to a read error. CDR3 region: CASSSRSGSYEQYA. CDR3 nucleotides: TGCGCCAGCAGCTCCCGATCTGGCTCCTACGAGCAGTACGCC. The chain links TRBV4-1 to TRBJ2-7, with D unclear. Looked up from germline, CDR1 is MGHRA and CDR2 is YSYEKL. This CDR3 has 14 amino acids. V lost 5 bases to trimming and J lost 0 bases, with 11 bases between them.

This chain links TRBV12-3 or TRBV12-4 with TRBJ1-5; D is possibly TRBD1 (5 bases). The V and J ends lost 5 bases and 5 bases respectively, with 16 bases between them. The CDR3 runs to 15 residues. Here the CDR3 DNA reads TGTGCCAGCAGTGCGTCGAGGAGGGGCCATCAGCCCCAGCATTTT. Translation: CASSASRRGHQPQHF.